This TCR beta chain was retrieved from a study of shared clonotypes between healthy human individuals. The assay was carried out at the deep level. Replicate PCRs run on unsorted PBMC used roughly 0.3 ug DNA, which was some 30,000 T cell genomes. Data came from immunoSEQ multiplex PCR; TCRdb stores just in-frame clones and leaves some out. Found here are some 490,000 clones, about 84% of them singletons; the top ten hold roughly an eighth. Healthy HIV-negative adults without recent acute infections or vaccinations served as donors. There were only Caucasian adults among the donors, and all lived in Nashville, Tennessee. Remarks on this clone: A read error is the likely source, as a far larger clone sits one nucleotide away.

The CDR3 totals 15 residues. The germline CDR1 and CDR2 sequences are SGHAT and FQNNGV. V was trimmed by 5 bases and J by 6 bases, leaving 16 bases between them. This clonotype was obtained from a woman aged 40 to 55 in good health. Some clones in this sample may be carry-over from other donors' samples. Source material: PBMCs. The chain employs TRBV11-2 and TRBJ1-4; tentative D call: TRBD1 (5 bases). CDR3 DNA: TGTGCCAGCAGCGTGTACCGGGGGAGTTATGAAAAACTGTTTTTT. Its translation is CASSVYRGSYEKLFF. Drawing the rest from reference TRBV11-2 and TRBJ1-4, the complete variable domain is EAGVAQSPRYKIIEKRQSVAFWCNPISGHATLYWYQQILGQGPKLLIQFQNNGVVDDSQLPKDRFSAERLKGVDSTLKIQPAKLEDSAVYLCASSVYRGSYEKLFFGSGTQLSVL.